A single sample is the source of the 25 T cell receptor beta chains below, sequenced in a study of cytomegalovirus exposure and HLA in healthy donors. In the PCR, 60 Vbeta and 13 Jbeta primers were used. Data came from immunoSEQ multiplex PCR; TCRdb stores just in-frame clones and leaves some out. The data contain around 200,000 clones, approximately 78% of them singletons. The sequenced material came from PBMCs. These receptors came from a woman aged 18-35 years in good health and CMV-seronegative.

This chain uses TRBV5-1 with TRBJ1-1; D gene ambiguous. CDR1 is SGHRS, CDR2 YFSETQ, per germline. V was pared by 4 bases and J by 1 base, with 11 bases between. This CDR3 contains 14 residues. The CDR3 DNA follows: TGCGCCAGCAGCCGTAATGGGCAGAACACTGAAGCTTTCTTT. This sequence encodes CASSRNGQNTEAFF.

The rearrangement uses TRBV18 and TRBJ2-2; TRBD1 matches 9 bases. This CDR3 has 17 amino acids. In germline, CDR1 is KGHSH, CDR2 LQKENI. V dropped 1 base and J dropped 7; count of bases not matched to a gene: 10. The CDR3 coding sequence is TGTGCCAGCTCACCACAGGCGGGACAGGGCGAAGGCGGGGAGCTGTTTTTT. This encodes CASSPQAGQGEGGELFF.

This sequence joins TRBV28 and TRBJ2-4, with 7 bases identical to TRBD2. The CDR3 has 11 residues. Germline CDR1 MDHEN, CDR2 SYDVKM. The trim removed 8 bases at V and 14 bases at J, leaving 9 bases unmatched. The CDR3 nucleotides are TGTGCCAGCCGCGCAGCGGGGCCAGAGTACTTC. It yields the protein CASRAAGPEYF. The full variable domain, with the rest looked up from reference TRBV28 and TRBJ2-4, is DVKVTQSSRYLVKRTGEKVFLECVQDMDHENMFWYRQDPGLGLRLIYFSYDVKMKEKGDIPEGYSVSREKKERFSLILESASTNQTSMYLCASRAAGPEYFGAGTRLSVL.

The chain carries TRBV7-6 and TRBJ2-3; D may be TRBD2 (5 bases). Germline assignment: CDR1 SGHVS and CDR2 FNYEAQ. The CDR3 is 14 residues long. The V and J ends lost 1 base and 3 bases respectively, with 8 bases between them. In DNA form, the CDR3 reads TGTGCCAGCAGCTTAGGGCCGGGAACAGATACGCAGTATTTT. Amino acids: CASSLGPGTDTQYF.

In this sample, this clone turned up a few times. The CDR3 spells CASSDSSQNTGELFF. The CDR3 region has the DNA TGTGCCAGCAGTGACTCGAGTCAGAACACCGGGGAGCTGTTTTTT. This sequence joins TRBV6-4 and TRBJ2-2, with D unresolved. Germline V lookup: CDR1 MRHNA, CDR2 SNTAGT. The CDR3 length is 15 residues. V lost 0 bases, J lost 1 base, and 6 bases lay in between.

This clone has only a few counts. The rearrangement uses TRBV6-6 and TRBJ2-1, with 7 bases that match TRBD2. Germline CDR1 MNHNY, CDR2 SVGAGI (reference sequence). There are 16 residues in the CDR3. The junction had 13 bases not matched to a gene; V was cut back by 4 bases and J by 7 bases. The DNA for the CDR3 is TGTGCCAGCAGTTCCGGACGGGGCCCCGGGGGGAATGAGCAGTTCTTC. Translating gives CASSSGRGPGGNEQFF.

The V and J genes are TRBV6-5 and TRBJ1-1, with unresolved D. Trimming took off 6 bases at V and 0 bases at J, with 11 bases between the two ends. The CDR3 is 14 amino acids. The germline CDR1 and CDR2 sequences are MNHEY and SVGAGI. This chain's CDR3 is CASRGDGMNTEAFF. CDR3 coding DNA: TGTGCCAGCAGGGGAGACGGGATGAACACTGAAGCTTTCTTT.

This clone was seen a single time. The genes are TRBV19 and TRBJ2-4, with 8 bases matching TRBD1. The CDR3 is 14 residues long. J lost 1 base, V lost 6 bases, and 2 bases had no gene match. Germline V gene data show CDR1 as LNHDA and CDR2 as SQIVND (reference sequence). This chain's CDR3 is CASRQGAAKNIQYF. The CDR3 nucleotides are TGTGCCAGTAGGCAGGGGGCGGCCAAAAACATTCAGTACTTC.

This clone appeared once. V is TRBV28 and J is TRBJ2-7; D is possibly TRBD2 (6 bases). Germline V lookup: CDR1 MDHEN, CDR2 SYDVKM. The V end was cut by 6 bases, the J end by 5 bases, with 20 bases between. The CDR3 runs to 15 residues. The CDR3 spells CASRPTGAGVHEQYF. The CDR3 region has the DNA TGTGCCAGCAGACCCACGGGAGCCGGAGTACACGAGCAGTACTTC. The full variable domain, in which reference TRBV28 and TRBJ2-7 provide the parts outside the CDR3, is DVKVTQSSRYLVKRTGEKVFLECVQDMDHENMFWYRQDPGLGLRLIYFSYDVKMKEKGDIPEGYSVSREKKERFSLILESASTNQTSMYLCASRPTGAGVHEQYFGPGTRLTVT.

The CDR3 sequence: CASSLLLAGGHDEQYF. The CDR3 DNA sequence: TGTGCCAGCAGTTTACTGCTAGCGGGAGGGCACGACGAGCAGTACTTC. The J gene is TRBJ2-7, the V gene TRBV27; TRBD2 agrees at 12 bases. Germline V gives CDR1 MNHEY, CDR2 SMNVEV (reference sequence). The CDR3 spans 16 residues. J was trimmed by 5 bases and V by 2 bases; bases with no gene match: 7.

The chain joins TRBV19 to TRBJ1-5; D gene uncertain. The V and J ends lost 0 bases and 3 bases respectively, with 9 bases between them. CDR3 length equals 15 residues. Germline V lookup: CDR1 LNHDA, CDR2 SQIVND (reference sequence). The CDR3, as DNA: TGTGCCAGTAGTATAGAGGGCCGATCCAATCAGCCCCAGCATTTT. Its translation is CASSIEGRSNQPQHF.

V usage is TRBV27 and J usage is TRBJ2-7, with 7 nucleotides matching TRBD1. The V gene end was trimmed by 1 base and the J gene end by 3 bases; junction bases not matched to a gene: 6. The V gene's germline CDR1 is MNHEY and CDR2 SMNVEV (reference sequence). There are 15 residues in the CDR3. The CDR3 DNA reads as TGTGCCAGCAGTTTATTCGGGACAGTCCTCTACGAGCAGTACTTC. It yields the protein CASSLFGTVLYEQYF.

The chain uses TRBV25-1 and TRBJ1-1; the D gene is possibly TRBD1 (6 bases). V lost 4 bases to trimming and J lost 0 bases, with 12 bases between them. Germline-derived CDR1 and CDR2 are MGHDK and SYGVNS. This CDR3 has 15 residues. In nucleotides, the CDR3 is TGTGCCAGCAGTGTACGGACAGCCTTGAACACTGAAGCTTTCTTT. Residues: CASSVRTALNTEAFF.

The J gene is TRBJ1-5, the V gene TRBV6-1, with 7 bases that match TRBD1. From germline, CDR1 is MNHNS and CDR2 SASEGT. The CDR3 is made up of 15 amino acids. V dropped 4 bases and J dropped 3; count of bases not matched to a gene: 6. In DNA, the CDR3 is TGTGCCAGCAGTGGAGGGGGCACAAACAATCAGCCCCAGCATTTT. Translated: CASSGGGTNNQPQHF.

This clone appeared once. This chain links TRBV7-9 with TRBJ1-4, with TRBD1 identical over 11 bases. In germline, CDR1 is SEHNR, CDR2 FQNEAQ (reference sequence). The CDR3 sequence is 14 residues long. V gave up 5 bases and J gave up 7 bases; unmatched junction bases: 3. CDR3 protein: CASSPGTGGEKLFF. In nucleotides, the CDR3 is TGTGCCAGCAGCCCCGGGACAGGGGGTGAAAAACTGTTTTTT.

This chain uses TRBV13 with TRBJ1-1, with a possible D match to TRBD1 (6 bases). The CDR3 has 16 residues. V was cut by 5 bases and J by 0 bases, with 16 bases left in between. Germline CDR1 reads PRHDT; CDR2 reads FYEKMQ (reference sequence). CDR3 bases: TGTGCCAGCAGCCCGAGGGGGACAAGCATGAACACTGAAGCTTTCTTT. Translation: CASSPRGTSMNTEAFF.

The V and J genes are TRBV4-1 and TRBJ2-1; 10 bases agree with TRBD2. The germline CDR1 and CDR2 sequences are MGHRA and YSYEKL. The CDR3 contains 16 residues. V lost 0 bases to trimming and J lost 4 bases; unmatched junction nucleotides: 3. In nucleotides, the CDR3 is TGCGCCAGCAGCCAAGATCCTAGCGGGGGATACAATGAGCAGTTCTTC. Amino acids: CASSQDPSGGYNEQFF.

The CDR3 DNA follows: TGTGCCAGCAGCTTAGCAGGAGGGAACATTCAGTACTTC. It translates to CASSLAGGNIQYF. The chain couples TRBV7-8 to TRBJ2-4; TRBD2 might be the D (6 bases). The CDR3 is 13 amino acids. Germline lookup yields CDR1 SGHVS and CDR2 FQNEAQ. V shed 0 bases and J shed 7 bases, with 7 bases lying between them.

The chain links TRBV7-9 to TRBJ2-1, with TRBD2 matching over 11 bases. CDR1 SEHNR and CDR2 FQNEAQ come from the germline V gene (reference sequence). The CDR3 spans 17 residues. V lost 5 bases, J lost 9 bases, and 15 bases stayed unmatched. The CDR3 DNA reads as TGTGCCAGCAGCCCCCGGTCCGGACTAGCGGGTAGTATTGAGCAGTTCTTC. As protein: CASSPRSGLAGSIEQFF.

The chain links TRBV4-2 to TRBJ2-1, with D maybe TRBD2 (6 bases). The CDR3 has 15 amino acids. Germline values: CDR1 LGHNA, CDR2 YNFKEQ. V lost 1 base, J lost 8 bases, and 15 bases lay in between. The chain's CDR3 is CASSQATGPSDEQFF. CDR3 sequence (DNA): TGTGCCAGCAGCCAAGCGACCGGGCCTAGCGATGAGCAGTTCTTC.

This chain links TRBV15 with TRBJ1-5, with a possible D match to TRBD1 (5 bases). Germline CDR1 and CDR2: LNHNV and YYDKDF (reference sequence). The CDR3 has 16 amino acids. Trimming cost V 0 bases and J 4 bases, with 13 bases left between them. The CDR3 bases are TGTGCCACCAGCAGAGATCTGGGTAGGGGTAATCAGCCCCAGCATTTT. This translates into CATSRDLGRGNQPQHF.

This clone came up a few times. This chain links TRBV5-1 with TRBJ1-1; 9 bases fit TRBD1. The J segment lost 0 bases and the V segment lost 4 bases, leaving 7 bases of the junction unmatched. Germline V lookup: CDR1 SGHRS, CDR2 YFSETQ. The CDR3 sequence is 16 residues long. This CDR3 is CASSRRQGGMNTEAFF. In DNA, the CDR3 is TGCGCCAGCAGCAGGCGACAGGGGGGTATGAACACTGAAGCTTTCTTT.

This rearrangement joins TRBV6-1 to TRBJ1-5, with D hard to call. Trimming shortened V by 5 bases and J by 4 bases, and 15 bases separated the two germline ends. This CDR3 has 15 amino acids. Germline V gives CDR1 MNHNS, CDR2 SASEGT. CDR3 nucleotide sequence: TGTGCCAGCAGTCTAAACGGAGGGTCTAATCAGCCCCAGCATTTT. It is translated as CASSLNGGSNQPQHF.

The count of this clone is one. V and J are TRBV6-1 and TRBJ2-7; perhaps TRBD1 as D (6 bases). V shed 6 bases and J shed 4 bases, with 19 bases lying between them. This CDR3 is 15 amino acids long. Germline CDR1 reads MNHNS; CDR2 reads SASEGT. CDR3 sequence: CASRSRDTLFYEQYF. Written as DNA, the CDR3 is TGTGCCAGCAGGAGCCGGGACACCCTTTTTTACGAGCAGTACTTC.

The V and J genes are TRBV11-2 and TRBJ2-5; D possibly corresponds to TRBD2 (6 bases). This CDR3 region has 15 residues. With 4 bases removed from V and 5 bases from J, the gap between germline ends came to 17 bases. The germline CDR1 and CDR2 sequences are SGHAT and FQNNGV. The CDR3 protein is CASSSSRGAGETQYF. The CDR3 DNA reads TGTGCCAGCAGCTCCAGCCGCGGGGCAGGGGAGACCCAGTACTTC.